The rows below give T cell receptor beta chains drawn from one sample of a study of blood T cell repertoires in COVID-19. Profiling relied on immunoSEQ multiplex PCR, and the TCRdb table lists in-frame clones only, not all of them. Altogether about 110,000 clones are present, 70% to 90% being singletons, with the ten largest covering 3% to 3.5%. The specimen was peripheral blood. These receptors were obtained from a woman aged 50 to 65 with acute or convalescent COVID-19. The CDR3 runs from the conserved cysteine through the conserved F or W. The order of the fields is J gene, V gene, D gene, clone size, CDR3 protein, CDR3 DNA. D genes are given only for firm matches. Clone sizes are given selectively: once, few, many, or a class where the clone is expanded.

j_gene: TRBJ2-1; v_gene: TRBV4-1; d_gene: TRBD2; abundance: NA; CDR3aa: CASSQGGGRAEVAYNEQFF; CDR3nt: TGCGCCAGCAGCCAAGGAGGCGGGAGGGCCGAGGTGGCCTACAATGAGCAGTTCTTC
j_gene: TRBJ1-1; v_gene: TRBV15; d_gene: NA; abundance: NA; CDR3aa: CATSFQGNTEAFF; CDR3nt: TGTGCCACCAGCTTCCAGGGGAACACTGAAGCTTTCTTT
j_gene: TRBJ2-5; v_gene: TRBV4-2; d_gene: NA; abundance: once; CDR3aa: CASSQDWAGSPQYF; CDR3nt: TGTGCCAGCAGCCAAGATTGGGCCGGGAGCCCCCAGTACTTC
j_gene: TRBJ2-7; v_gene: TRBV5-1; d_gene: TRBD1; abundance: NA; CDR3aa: CASSLASGTGSYEQYF; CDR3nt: TGCGCCAGCAGCTTGGCCTCCGGGACAGGCTCCTACGAGCAGTACTTC
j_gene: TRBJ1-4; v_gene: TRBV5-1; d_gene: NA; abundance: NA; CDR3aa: CASSWTATNEKLFF; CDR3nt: TGCGCCAGCAGCTGGACAGCAACTAATGAAAAACTGTTTTTT
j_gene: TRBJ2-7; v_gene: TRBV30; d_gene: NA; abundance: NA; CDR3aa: CAWSVGTLSYEQYF; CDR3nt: TGTGCCTGGAGTGTAGGGACTTTATCCTACGAGCAGTACTTC
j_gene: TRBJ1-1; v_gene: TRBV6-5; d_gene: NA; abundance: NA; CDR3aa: CASSSPGAVREEAFF; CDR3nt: TGTGCCAGCAGCTCCCCTGGGGCGGTTCGGGAGGAAGCTTTCTTT
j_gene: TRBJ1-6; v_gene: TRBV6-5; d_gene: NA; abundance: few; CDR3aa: CASSYSTRVESPLHF; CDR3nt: TGTGCCAGCAGTTACTCGACCAGGGTAGAGTCACCCCTCCACTTT
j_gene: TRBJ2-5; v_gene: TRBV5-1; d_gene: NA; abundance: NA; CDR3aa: CASSLGGGQETQYF; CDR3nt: TGCGCCAGCAGCTTGGGAGGAGGGCAAGAGACCCAGTACTTC
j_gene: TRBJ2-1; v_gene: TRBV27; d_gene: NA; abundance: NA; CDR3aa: CASSSRQNNEQFF; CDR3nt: TGTGCCAGCAGTTCCCGACAGAACAATGAGCAGTTCTTC
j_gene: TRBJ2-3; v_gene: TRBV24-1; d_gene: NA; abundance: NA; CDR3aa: CATSDAELVTDTQYF; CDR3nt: TGTGCCACCAGTGATGCCGAGCTCGTAACAGATACGCAGTATTTT
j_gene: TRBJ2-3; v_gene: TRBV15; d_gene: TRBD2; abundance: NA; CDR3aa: CATSITSGSRTDTQYF; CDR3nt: TGTGCCACCAGCATTACTAGCGGGAGTAGGACAGATACGCAGTATTTT
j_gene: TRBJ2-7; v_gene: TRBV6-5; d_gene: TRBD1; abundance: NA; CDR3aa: CASTRQGTGEQYF; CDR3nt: TGTGCCAGCACAAGACAGGGGACCGGCGAGCAGTACTTC
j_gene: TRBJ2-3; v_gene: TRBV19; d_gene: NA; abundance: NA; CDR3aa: CASSIGQGGPDTQYF; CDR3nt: TGTGCCAGTAGTATTGGGCAGGGGGGCCCAGATACGCAGTATTTT
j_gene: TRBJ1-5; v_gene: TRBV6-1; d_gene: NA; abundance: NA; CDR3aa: CASSEEGGQPQHF; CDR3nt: TGTGCCAGCAGTGAGGAAGGAGGACAGCCCCAGCATTTT
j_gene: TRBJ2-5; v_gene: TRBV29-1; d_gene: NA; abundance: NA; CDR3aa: CSVEHGVETQYF; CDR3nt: TGCAGCGTTGAACACGGGGTAGAGACCCAGTACTTC
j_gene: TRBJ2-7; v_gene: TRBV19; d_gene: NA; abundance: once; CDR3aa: CASSIRGADEQYF; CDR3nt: TGTGCCAGTAGTATTCGGGGGGCGGACGAGCAGTACTTC
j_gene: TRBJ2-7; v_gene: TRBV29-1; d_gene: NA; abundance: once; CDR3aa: CSVVGGTSYEQYF; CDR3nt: TGCAGCGTTGTAGGCGGGACCTCCTACGAGCAGTACTTC
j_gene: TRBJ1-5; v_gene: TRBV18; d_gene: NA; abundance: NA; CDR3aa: CASSPGRVGQPQHF; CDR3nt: TGTGCCAGCTCACCAGGGCGGGTGGGTCAGCCCCAGCATTTT
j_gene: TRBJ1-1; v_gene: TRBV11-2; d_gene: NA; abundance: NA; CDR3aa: CASSSQGRMNTEAFF; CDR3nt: TGTGCCAGCAGCTCTCAGGGGAGAATGAACACTGAAGCTTTCTTT
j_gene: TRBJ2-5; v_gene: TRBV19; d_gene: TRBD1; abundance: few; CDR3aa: CASSTGTGKGETQYF; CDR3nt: TGTGCCAGTAGTACCGGGACAGGGAAGGGAGAGACCCAGTACTTC
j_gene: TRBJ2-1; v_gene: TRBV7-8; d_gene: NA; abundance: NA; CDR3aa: CASSPGGGRARRSFF; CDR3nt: TGTGCCAGCAGCCCAGGGGGCGGGAGGGCCCGCCGGTCGTTCTTC